This TCR beta chain was identified during a study of spatial heterogeneity in lung cancer. Study-level background: An average of more than ten raw reads was observed per unique TCR and UMI combination.

This clonotype was found many times. This CDR3 comprises 18 residues. V lost 4 bases and J lost 1; bases outside the gene matches: 10. CDR1 is SGHNT and CDR2 is YYREEE in the germline V gene (reference sequence). This sample's time point: sample taken at primary tumor resection. No cell sorting; template was whole RNA from tumor, lung tissue or PBMC. The donor group consisted of around 77 patients who had untreated, early-stage non-small cell lung cancer. TCR cDNA molecules each carried a unique molecular identifier. TCRdb re-derived calls from the 5' RACE reads in MiXCR, one entry per CDR3 protein. The repertoire consists of 20,000 to 30,000 distinct CDR3 sequences, with 4% to 6% occurring once and the leading ten covering 4% to 6.5%.

The chain has TRBV5-4 and TRBJ2-1; TRBD2 aligns across 11 bases. Material: PBMCs, obtained at surgery. This TCR derives from a male donor with early-stage non-small cell lung cancer. The CDR3 is CASSPGGSGGASYNEQFF. The CDR3 nucleotides read TGTGCCAGCAGCCCCGGGGGTAGCGGGGGGGCTTCCTACAATGAGCAGTTCTTC.